This T cell receptor beta chain was captured in a study of shared clonotypes between healthy human individuals. About the research overall: CD4 naive cells filled three plates per donor, CD4 memory three, CD8 naive two and CD8 memory one.

Whole-study findings and limits: The donor pool, a small one, limited the genetic and exposure-history diversity represented. Rarefaction showed that sequencing of sorted subsets was incomplete (despite large depth). For naive CD4 cells, roughly 5% of clonotypes were shared across several donors.

Concerning this clone itself: What it binds is unknown.

Positively selected for CCR7, the CD45RO-negative cells used as naive CD8 cells excluded terminally differentiated effector memory CD45RA+ cells. Only in-frame clones appear in the TCRdb table, and some are missing; sequencing was by immunoSEQ multiplex PCR. The table has a few million clones, roughly 93% seen once; the top ten hold more than 1.5%. This CDR3 region has 16 residues. Trimming cost V 3 bases and J 2 bases, with 17 bases left between them. Germline V gene sequence: CDR1 PRHDT, CDR2 FYEKMQ (reference sequence). V gene TRBV13 combines with J gene TRBJ2-7, with D maybe TRBD2 (6 bases). Sequencing was performed on naive CD8+ T cells from PBMCs. This TCR came from a young man in good health. Some clones in this sample may be carry-over from other donors' samples. CDR3 amino acids: CASSFGPEGTTYEQYF. CDR3 nucleotide sequence: TGTGCCAGCAGCTTTGGTCCGGAGGGGACCACCTACGAGCAGTACTTC.